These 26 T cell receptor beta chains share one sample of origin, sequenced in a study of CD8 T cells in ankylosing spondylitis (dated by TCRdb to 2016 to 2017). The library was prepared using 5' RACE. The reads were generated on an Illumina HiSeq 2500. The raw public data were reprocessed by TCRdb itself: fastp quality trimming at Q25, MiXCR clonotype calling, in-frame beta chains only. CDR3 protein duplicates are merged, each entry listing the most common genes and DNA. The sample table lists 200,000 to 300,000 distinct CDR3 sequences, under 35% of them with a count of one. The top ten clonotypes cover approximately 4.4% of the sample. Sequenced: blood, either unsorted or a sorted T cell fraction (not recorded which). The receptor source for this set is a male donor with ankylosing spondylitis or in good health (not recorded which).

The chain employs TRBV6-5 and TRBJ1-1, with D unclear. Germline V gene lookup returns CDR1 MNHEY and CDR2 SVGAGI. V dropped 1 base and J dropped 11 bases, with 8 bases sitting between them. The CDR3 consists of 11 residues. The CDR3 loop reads CASSYLGVAFF. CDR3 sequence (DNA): TGTGCCAGCAGTTACTTGGGCGTCGCTTTCTTT.

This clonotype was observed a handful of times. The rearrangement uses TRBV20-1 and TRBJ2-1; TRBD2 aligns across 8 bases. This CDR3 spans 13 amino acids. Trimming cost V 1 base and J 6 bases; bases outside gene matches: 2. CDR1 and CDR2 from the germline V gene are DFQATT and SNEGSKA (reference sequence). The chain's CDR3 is CSARGLAPNEQFF. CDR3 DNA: TGCAGTGCTAGAGGACTAGCGCCCAATGAGCAGTTCTTC.

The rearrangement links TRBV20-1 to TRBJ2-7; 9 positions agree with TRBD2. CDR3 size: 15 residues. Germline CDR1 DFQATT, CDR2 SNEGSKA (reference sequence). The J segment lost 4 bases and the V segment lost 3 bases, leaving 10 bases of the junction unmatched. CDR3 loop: CSASKGSGGLYEQYF. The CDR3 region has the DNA TGCAGTGCTAGTAAGGGTAGCGGGGGCCTTTACGAGCAGTACTTC.

This CDR3 reads CASSLTPGGETQYF. Written as DNA, the CDR3 is TGCGCCAGCAGCCTGACTCCTGGTGGAGAGACCCAGTACTTC. The chain employs TRBV5-1 and TRBJ2-5; unclear D gene. Per germline, CDR1 SGHRS and CDR2 YFSETQ. V shed 4 bases and J shed 4 bases, with 14 bases lying between them. This CDR3 contains 14 residues. Complete variable domain (other parts from reference TRBV5-1 and TRBJ2-5): KAGVTQTPRYLIKTRGQQVTLSCSPISGHRSVSWYQQTPGQGLQFLFEYFSETQRNKGNFPGRFSGRQFSNSRSEMNVSTLELGDSALYLCASSLTPGGETQYFGPGTRLLVL.

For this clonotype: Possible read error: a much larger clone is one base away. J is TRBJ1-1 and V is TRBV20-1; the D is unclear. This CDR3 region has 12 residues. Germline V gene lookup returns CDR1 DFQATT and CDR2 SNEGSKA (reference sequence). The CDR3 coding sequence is TGCACTGCTGCGTACTGGAACACTGAAGCTTTCTTT. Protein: CTAAYWNTEAFF.

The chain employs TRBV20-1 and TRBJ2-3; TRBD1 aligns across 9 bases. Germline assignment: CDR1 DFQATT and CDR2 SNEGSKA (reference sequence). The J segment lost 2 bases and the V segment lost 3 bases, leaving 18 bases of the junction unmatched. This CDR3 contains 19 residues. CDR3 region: CSARAGTGMGFGDTDTQYF. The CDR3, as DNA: TGCAGTGCTAGGGCAGGGACAGGGATGGGATTTGGGGACACAGATACGCAGTATTTT.

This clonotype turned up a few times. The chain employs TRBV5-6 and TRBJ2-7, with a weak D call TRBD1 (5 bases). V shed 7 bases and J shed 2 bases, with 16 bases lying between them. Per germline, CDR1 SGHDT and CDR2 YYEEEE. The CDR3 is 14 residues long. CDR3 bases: TGTGCCAGCCGACCGGAATCCAGGGCCTACGAGCAGTACTTC. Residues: CASRPESRAYEQYF.

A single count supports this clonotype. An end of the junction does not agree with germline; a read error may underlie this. CDR3 amino acids: CASRPGQGVLFF. CDR3 coding DNA: TGCGCCAGCAGGCCCGGACAGGGGGTGCTGTTTTTT. The genes are TRBV10-2 and TRBJ2-2; 10 bases map to TRBD1. The CDR3 is 12 amino acids. CDR1 WSHSY and CDR2 SAAADI come from the germline V gene.

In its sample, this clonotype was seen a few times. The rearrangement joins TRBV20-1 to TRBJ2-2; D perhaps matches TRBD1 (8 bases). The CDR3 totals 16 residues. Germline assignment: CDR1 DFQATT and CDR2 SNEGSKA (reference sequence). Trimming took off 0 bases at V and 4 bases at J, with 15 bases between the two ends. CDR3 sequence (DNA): TGCAGTGCTAGAGAAACAGGGGGGGGACGCACCGGGGAGCTGTTTTTT. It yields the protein CSARETGGGRTGELFF.

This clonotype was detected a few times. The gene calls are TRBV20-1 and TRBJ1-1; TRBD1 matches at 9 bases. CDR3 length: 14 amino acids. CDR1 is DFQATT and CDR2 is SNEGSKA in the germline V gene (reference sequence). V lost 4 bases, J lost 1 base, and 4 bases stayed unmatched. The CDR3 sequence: CSAKGTGRNTEAFF. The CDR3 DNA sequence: TGCAGTGCTAAAGGGACAGGGAGGAACACTGAAGCTTTCTTT.

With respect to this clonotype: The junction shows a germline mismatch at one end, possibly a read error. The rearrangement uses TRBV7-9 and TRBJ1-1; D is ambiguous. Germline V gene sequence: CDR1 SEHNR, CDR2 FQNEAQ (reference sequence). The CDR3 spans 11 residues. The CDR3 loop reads CASSLLDKPHF. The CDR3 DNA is TGTGCCAGCAGCCTCTTGGATAAACCCCACTTT.

The CDR3 DNA follows: TGTGCCAGCAGTGCCCGGGACAGAATAGAGACCCAGTACTTC. It encodes CASSARDRIETQYF. The V and J genes are TRBV25-1 and TRBJ2-5; 7 bases align to TRBD1. Germline lookup yields CDR1 MGHDK and CDR2 SYGVNS. The CDR3 has 14 amino acids. V lost 4 bases and J lost 4; bases outside the gene matches: 6. The whole variable domain, filled in from reference TRBV25-1 and TRBJ2-5, reads EADIYQTPRYLVIGTGKKITLECSQTMGHDKMYWYQQDPGMELHLIHYSYGVNSTEKGDLSSESTVSRIRTEHFPLTLESARPSHTSQYLCASSARDRIETQYFGPGTRLLVL.

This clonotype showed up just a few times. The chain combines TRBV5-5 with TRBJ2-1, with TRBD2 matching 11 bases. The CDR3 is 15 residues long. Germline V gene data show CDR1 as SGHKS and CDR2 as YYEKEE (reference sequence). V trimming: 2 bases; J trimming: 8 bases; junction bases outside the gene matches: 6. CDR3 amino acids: CASSFLAGGTDEQFF. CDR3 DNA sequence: TGTGCCAGCAGCTTCCTAGCGGGGGGCACCGATGAGCAGTTCTTC.

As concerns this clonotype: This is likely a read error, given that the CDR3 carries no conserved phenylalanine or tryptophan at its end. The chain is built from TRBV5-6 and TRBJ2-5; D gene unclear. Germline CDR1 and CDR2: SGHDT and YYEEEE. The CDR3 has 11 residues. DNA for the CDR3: TGTGCCGGCAGCTTGAGAGAGACCCAGTACTTG. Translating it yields CAGSLRETQYL.

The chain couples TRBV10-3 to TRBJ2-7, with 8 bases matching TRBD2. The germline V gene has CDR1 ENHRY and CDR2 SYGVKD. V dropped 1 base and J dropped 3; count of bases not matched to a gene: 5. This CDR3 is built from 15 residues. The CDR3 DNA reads TGTGCCATCAGTGAGTTAGCGGGGTCCCACTACGAGCAGTACTTC. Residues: CAISELAGSHYEQYF.

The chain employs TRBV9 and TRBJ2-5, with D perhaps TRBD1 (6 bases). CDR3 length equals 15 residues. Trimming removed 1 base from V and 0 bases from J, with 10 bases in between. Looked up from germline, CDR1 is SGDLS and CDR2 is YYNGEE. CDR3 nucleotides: TGTGCCAGCAGCGTACAGGGGACCTACCAAGAGACCCAGTACTTC. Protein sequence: CASSVQGTYQETQYF.

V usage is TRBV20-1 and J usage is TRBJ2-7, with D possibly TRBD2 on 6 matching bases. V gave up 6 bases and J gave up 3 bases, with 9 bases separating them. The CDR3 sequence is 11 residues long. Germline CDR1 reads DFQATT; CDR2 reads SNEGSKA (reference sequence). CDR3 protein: CSARDFYEQYF. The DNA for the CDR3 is TGCAGTGCACGGGACTTCTACGAGCAGTACTTC.

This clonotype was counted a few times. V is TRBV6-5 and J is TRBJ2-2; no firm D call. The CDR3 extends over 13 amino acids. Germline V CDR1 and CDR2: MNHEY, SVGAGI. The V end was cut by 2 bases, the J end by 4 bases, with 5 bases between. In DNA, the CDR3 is TGTGCCAGCAGTTACGGCGGCACCGGGGAGCTGTTTTTT. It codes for CASSYGGTGELFF.

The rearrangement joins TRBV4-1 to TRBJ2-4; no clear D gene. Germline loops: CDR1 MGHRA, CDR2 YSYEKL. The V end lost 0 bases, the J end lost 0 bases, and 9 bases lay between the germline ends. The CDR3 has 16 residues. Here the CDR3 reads CASSQEYKLAKNIQYF. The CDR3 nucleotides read TGCGCCAGCAGCCAAGAGTATAAACTAGCCAAAAACATTCAGTACTTC.

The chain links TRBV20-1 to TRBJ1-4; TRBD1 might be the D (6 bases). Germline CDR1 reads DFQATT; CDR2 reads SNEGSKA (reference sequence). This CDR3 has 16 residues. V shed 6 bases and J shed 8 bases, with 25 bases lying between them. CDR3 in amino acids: CSATQGPAGTGEKLFF. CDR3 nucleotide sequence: TGCAGTGCCACACAGGGACCCGCAGGCACTGGGGAAAAACTGTTTTTT.

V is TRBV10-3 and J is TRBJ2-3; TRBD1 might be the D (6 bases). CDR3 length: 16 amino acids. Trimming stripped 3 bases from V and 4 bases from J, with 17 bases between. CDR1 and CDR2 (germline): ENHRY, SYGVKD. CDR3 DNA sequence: TGTGCCATCAGTGACCCTCGGCAGGGGATCGCAGATACGCAGTATTTT. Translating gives CAISDPRQGIADTQYF.

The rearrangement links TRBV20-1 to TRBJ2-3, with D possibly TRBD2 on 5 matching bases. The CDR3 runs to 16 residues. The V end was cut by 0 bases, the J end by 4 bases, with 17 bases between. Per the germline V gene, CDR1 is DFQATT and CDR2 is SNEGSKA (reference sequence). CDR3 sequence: CSARETSGLASDTQYF. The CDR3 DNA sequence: TGCAGTGCTAGAGAGACCTCTGGGCTAGCATCAGATACGCAGTATTTT.

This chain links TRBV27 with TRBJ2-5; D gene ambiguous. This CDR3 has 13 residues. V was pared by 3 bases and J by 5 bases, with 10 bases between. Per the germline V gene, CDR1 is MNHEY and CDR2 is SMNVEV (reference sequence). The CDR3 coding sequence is TGTGCCAGCAGTTTTGACATTCGGGAGACCCAGTACTTC. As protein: CASSFDIRETQYF.

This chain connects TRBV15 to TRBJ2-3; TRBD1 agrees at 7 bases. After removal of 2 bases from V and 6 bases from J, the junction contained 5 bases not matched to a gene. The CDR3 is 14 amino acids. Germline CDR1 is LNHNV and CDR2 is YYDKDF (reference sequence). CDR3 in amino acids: CATSRSDRADTQYF. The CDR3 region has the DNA TGTGCCACCAGCAGATCCGACAGGGCCGATACGCAGTATTTT.

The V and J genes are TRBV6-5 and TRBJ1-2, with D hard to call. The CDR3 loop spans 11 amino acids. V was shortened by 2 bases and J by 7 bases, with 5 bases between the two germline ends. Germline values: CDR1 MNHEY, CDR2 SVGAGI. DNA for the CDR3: TGTGCCAGCAGTTACGGAGGTGGCTACACCTTC. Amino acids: CASSYGGGYTF.

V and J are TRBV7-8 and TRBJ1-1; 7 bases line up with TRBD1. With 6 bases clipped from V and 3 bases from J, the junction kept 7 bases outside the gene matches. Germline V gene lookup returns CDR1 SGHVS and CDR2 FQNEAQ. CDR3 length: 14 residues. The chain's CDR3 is CASRHRGLYTEAFF. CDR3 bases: TGTGCCAGCAGACACAGGGGTCTGTACACTGAAGCTTTCTTT.